A single sample gave rise to the 23 T cell receptor beta chains below, sequenced in a study of cytomegalovirus exposure and HLA in healthy donors. The PCR ran on 60 Vbeta and 13 Jbeta primers. TCRdb keeps only in-frame clones here, not all; method: immunoSEQ multiplex PCR. The sample has 150,000 to 200,000 clones, roughly 80% seen once. The material sequenced was PBMCs. Every receptor here comes from a man aged 50-60 years in good health and CMV-seronegative.

V is TRBV7-9 and J is TRBJ2-2; TRBD1 might be the D (6 bases). The germline V and J ends were trimmed by 5 bases and 5 bases, with 12 bases remaining between them. The germline V gene encodes CDR1 SEHNR and CDR2 FQNEAQ (reference sequence). The CDR3 is 14 amino acids. The CDR3 DNA follows: TGTGCCAGCAGCCTACAGGGACCGACCGGGGAGCTGTTTTTT. It yields the protein CASSLQGPTGELFF.

The chain uses TRBV7-2 and TRBJ2-1; TRBD1 aligns across 7 bases. CDR1 is SGHTA and CDR2 is FQGNSA in the germline V gene. The CDR3 loop spans 15 amino acids. J lost 7 bases, V lost 6 bases, and 12 bases had no gene match. CDR3 protein: CASSIRGQAWNEQFF. DNA for the CDR3: TGTGCCAGCAGTATTAGGGGGCAGGCGTGGAATGAGCAGTTCTTC. The full variable domain, its missing parts supplied by reference TRBV7-2 and TRBJ2-1, is GAGVSQSPSNKVTEKGKDVELRCDPISGHTALYWYRQSLGQGLEFLIYFQGNSAPDKSGLPSDRFSAERTGGSVSTLTIQRTQQEDSAVYLCASSIRGQAWNEQFFGPGTRLTVL.

The rearrangement joins TRBV9 to TRBJ1-2; no clear D gene. The V gene lost 3 bases and the J gene lost 6 bases, with 15 bases spanning the gap. Germline V gene sequence: CDR1 SGDLS, CDR2 YYNGEE. This CDR3 region has 14 residues. The CDR3 DNA follows: TGTGCCAGCAGCGACTACACGGAACTGAATGGCTACACCTTC. Protein product: CASSDYTELNGYTF.

The chain couples TRBV11-2 to TRBJ2-7; no definite D call. This CDR3 has 15 residues. Trimming removed 1 base from V and 6 bases from J, with 16 bases in between. CDR1 and CDR2 (germline): SGHAT, FQNNGV. The chain's CDR3 is CASSLGSSSLGEQYF. CDR3 coding DNA: TGTGCCAGCAGCTTAGGCAGCTCTTCCCTAGGCGAGCAGTACTTC.

This chain connects TRBV18 to TRBJ2-2; TRBD1 agrees at 8 bases. J was trimmed by 2 bases and V by 4 bases; bases with no gene match: 6. The CDR3 covers 16 residues. CDR1 and CDR2 (germline): KGHSH, LQKENI. CDR3 DNA: TGTGCCAGCTCACGACGGACAGGGTCAAACACCGGGGAGCTGTTTTTT. It yields the protein CASSRRTGSNTGELFF.

Details on this clone: The junction shows a germline mismatch at one end, possibly a read error. This chain connects TRBV4-2 to TRBJ2-5, with 9 positions matching TRBD2. This CDR3 contains 16 residues. Germline values: CDR1 LGHNA, CDR2 YNFKEQ. The CDR3 reads CAGSQVAGGGAETQYF. The CDR3 nucleotides read TGTGCCGGCAGCCAAGTGGCGGGGGGGGGCGCGGAGACCCAGTACTTC.

The rearrangement joins TRBV30 to TRBJ2-5, with D unresolved. The CDR3 is made up of 12 amino acids. Germline loops: CDR1 GTSNPN, CDR2 SVGIG (reference sequence). Between the trimmed V and J ends, which lost 3 bases and 4 bases, there was a span of 9 bases. CDR3 in amino acids: CAWRVLRETQYF. CDR3 nucleotide sequence: TGTGCCTGGAGAGTTTTGCGAGAGACCCAGTACTTC.

CDR3 DNA: TGTGCCAGCAGCTTAGACGGGACAGGGGGACGCACCGGGGAGCTGTTTTTT. It codes for CASSLDGTGGRTGELFF. The rearrangement uses TRBV11-3 and TRBJ2-2; 11 bases match TRBD1. The germline CDR1 and CDR2 sequences are SGHNT and YENEEA. The J segment lost 4 bases and the V segment lost 0 bases, leaving 4 bases of the junction unmatched. The CDR3 runs 17 residues.

The chain combines TRBV30 with TRBJ1-5; D might be TRBD1 (6 bases). V was cut by 5 bases and J by 3 bases, with 14 bases left in between. The CDR3 runs to 14 residues. Germline loops: CDR1 GTSNPN, CDR2 SVGIG (reference sequence). CDR3 sequence: CAWALGTINQPQHF. The DNA for the CDR3 is TGTGCCTGGGCTCTCGGGACAATCAATCAGCCCCAGCATTTT.

This clone was seen once. The chain recombines TRBV10-3 with TRBJ2-2, with TRBD2 matching 8 bases. The length of the CDR3 is 16 residues. Losses at the gene ends were 0 bases for V and 4 bases for J; bases not matched to a gene: 4. Germline-derived CDR1 and CDR2 are ENHRY and SYGVKD. CDR3 protein: CAISESAGGLTGELFF. In DNA, the CDR3 is TGTGCCATCAGTGAGTCGGCGGGGGGACTCACCGGGGAGCTGTTTTTT.

The V gene is TRBV27, the J gene TRBJ2-3; D is uncertain. Germline V lookup: CDR1 MNHEY, CDR2 SMNVEV (reference sequence). The length of the CDR3 is 11 residues. Trimming left V 9 bases short and J 4 bases short, with 8 bases between. CDR3 sequence (DNA): TGTGCCAGTATTCTAGCAGATACGCAGTATTTT. Translating it yields CASILADTQYF.

This chain links TRBV7-2 with TRBJ1-6; 9 positions agree with TRBD1. The CDR3 consists of 15 residues. V trimming: 3 bases; J trimming: 10 bases; junction bases outside the gene matches: 7. The germline V gene encodes CDR1 SGHTA and CDR2 FQGNSA. The CDR3 DNA is TGTGCCAGCAGCTTCCCGGGACAGGGTGAATCACCCCTCCACTTT. Its translation: CASSFPGQGESPLHF.

The rearrangement uses TRBV27 and TRBJ2-3, with 8 bases fitting TRBD1. CDR3 size: 16 residues. The junction had 6 bases not matched to a gene; V was cut back by 4 bases and J by 0 bases. The germline V gene has CDR1 MNHEY and CDR2 SMNVEV (reference sequence). CDR3 coding DNA: TGTGCCAGCAGTTATACAGGGGGAATGAGCACAGATACGCAGTATTTT. It encodes CASSYTGGMSTDTQYF.

This clone has more than one count but fewer than ten. The chain's CDR3 is CASSQTTELDSPLHF. The DNA of the CDR3 is TGCGCCAGCAGCCAAACCACAGAACTGGATTCACCCCTCCACTTT. This chain connects TRBV4-1 to TRBJ1-6; no definite D call. The CDR3 runs to 15 residues. The V end lost 2 bases, the J end lost 8 bases, and 13 bases lay between the germline ends. The germline V gene encodes CDR1 MGHRA and CDR2 YSYEKL.

This clone came up once. The rearrangement joins TRBV6-1 to TRBJ2-3; 13 bases fit TRBD2. Trimming took 4 bases from V and 4 from J; bases not matched to a gene: 2. Germline V gene sequence: CDR1 MNHNS, CDR2 SASEGT. The CDR3 contains 15 residues. The CDR3 DNA sequence: TGTGCCAGCAGTGTGGGACTAGCGGGGCCAGATACGCAGTATTTT. Protein: CASSVGLAGPDTQYF.

CDR3 amino acids: CASSPRGGISPLHF. CDR3 in DNA: TGTGCCAGCAGCCCGCGGGGTGGGATTTCACCCCTCCACTTT. The rearrangement joins TRBV7-9 to TRBJ1-6; the D is unclear. V dropped 5 bases and J dropped 9 bases, with 14 bases sitting between them. CDR3 length: 14 amino acids. Germline-derived CDR1 and CDR2 are SEHNR and FQNEAQ (reference sequence).

The rearrangement links TRBV7-2 to TRBJ2-1, with D tentatively TRBD2 (6 bases). CDR1 is SGHTA and CDR2 is FQGNSA in the germline V gene. Trimming left V 5 bases short and J 4 bases short, with 12 bases between. The CDR3 is 14 amino acids. CDR3 sequence (DNA): TGTGCCAGCAGCGAACAGGAGGGGTACAATGAGCAGTTCTTC. Amino acids: CASSEQEGYNEQFF.

This chain uses TRBV27 with TRBJ2-1; 8 positions match TRBD2. This CDR3 region has 16 residues. V lost 7 bases, J lost 0 bases, and 8 bases stayed unmatched. Germline lookup yields CDR1 MNHEY and CDR2 SMNVEV (reference sequence). The CDR3 loop reads CASTDGGAPSYNEQFF. CDR3 in DNA: TGTGCCAGCACCGACGGGGGGGCCCCCTCCTACAATGAGCAGTTCTTC.

Turning to this clone: One junction end does not reproduce the germline sequence, and a read error may be involved. V gene TRBV6-5 combines with J gene TRBJ1-6, with no clear D. This CDR3 is 14 amino acids long. CDR1 is MNHEY, CDR2 SVGAGI, per germline. In nucleotides, the CDR3 is TGTGCCACCCGGGAAGGAGTCAGAAATTCTCCCCTCCACTTT. Translated, it gives CATREGVRNSPLHF.

This sequence joins TRBV5-1 and TRBJ2-5; TRBD1 might be the D (6 bases). The J call may be wrong; the DNA end is better matched by TRBJ2-7. Germline CDR1 reads SGHRS; CDR2 reads YFSETQ. The CDR3 consists of 15 residues. CDR3 coding DNA: TGCGCCAGCAGCTCTCAGGGGCCGAACCTCTACGAGCAGTACTTC. Translated, it gives CASSSQGPNLYEQYF.

The V gene is TRBV13, the J gene TRBJ2-7; perhaps TRBD2 as D (6 bases). This CDR3 contains 11 residues. The ends were cut back, 4 bases at V and 6 bases at J, with 7 bases in the middle. The germline gives CDR1 PRHDT, CDR2 FYEKMQ (reference sequence). This chain's CDR3 is CASSSGGEQYF. CDR3 coding DNA: TGTGCCAGCAGCTCCGGGGGCGAGCAGTACTTC.

The rearrangement links TRBV12-5 to TRBJ1-4; 7 nucleotides agree with TRBD1. The J segment lost 0 bases and the V segment lost 2 bases, leaving 18 bases of the junction unmatched. CDR1 is LGHNT and CDR2 is FRNRAP in the germline V gene. The CDR3 is made up of 21 amino acids. CDR3 sequence: CASGLLLLQGIVNSTNEKLFF. The DNA of the CDR3 is TGTGCTAGTGGTTTGTTACTCCTACAGGGGATAGTAAATTCAACTAATGAAAAACTGTTTTTT.

The chain combines TRBV7-2 with TRBJ2-1; the D gene is possibly TRBD1 (6 bases). The V end was cut by 5 bases, the J end by 8 bases, with 10 bases between. Per the germline V gene, CDR1 is SGHTA and CDR2 is FQGNSA. The CDR3 totals 12 residues. This CDR3 is CASSPHRDEQFF. Here the CDR3 DNA reads TGTGCCAGCAGCCCCCACAGGGATGAGCAGTTCTTC.